The sequence of this TCR beta chain was determined in a study of T-cell memory formation after mild COVID-19. Comments on this clonotype: Antigen: not known.

The 5'RACE method, run with constant-segment primers, produced TCR alpha and TCR beta cDNA libraries (carrying sample barcodes and UMIs). TCRdb ran MiXCR on the 5' RACE reads and lists one entry per CDR3 protein. This sample has about 160,000 distinct CDR3 sequences; less than 40% occur once, and the top ten carry 12%. With 5 bases removed from V and 2 bases from J, the gap between germline ends came to 10 bases. This CDR3 is built from 13 residues. Germline lookup yields CDR1 SGHRS and CDR2 YFSETQ. Points from the study as a whole: Clones which contracted sat mainly in CM and EM if CD4+, and in EMRA if CD8+. The study found balanced CD4/CD8 in clones contracting day 15 to 85 and a CD4+ lean in later expanders.

This clonotype was obtained from an adult woman who had mild COVID-19 (a few samples of this study predate the infection). Cell type and time point are not known. Specimen: PBMCs or a T cell subset sorted from them (not recorded which). This chain connects TRBV5-1 to TRBJ1-2; D is undetermined. CDR3 sequence reads: CASRPKENYGYTF. CDR3 nucleotide sequence: TGCGCCAGCAGACCGAAAGAGAACTATGGCTACACCTTC.